This TCR beta chain was retrieved from a study of T cells in Graves' hyperthyroidism and ophthalmopathy. Germline loops: CDR1 SQVTM, CDR2 ANQGSEA. CDR3 size: 15 residues. The ends lost 1 base at V and 4 bases at J; junction bases unmatched: 10. From RNA transcripts, TCR beta CDR3 regions were amplified. Initially, a first-round RT-PCR of the TCR CDR3 employed the HTBI primer set. TCRdb re-called the multiplex PCR reads with MiXCR, one entry per CDR3 protein. The sample includes about 500,000 distinct CDR3 sequences, over 35% of them seen just once. V and J are TRBV29-1 and TRBJ2-7; 7 bases agree with TRBD1. The specimen sequenced was peripheral blood or thyroid tissue (not recorded which). The TCR originated in an adult woman with Graves' disease, either hyperthyroidism or ophthalmopathy (not recorded which). The CDR3 bases are TGCAGCGTTGAAGTAAAGCCGGGACAGCAATACGAGCAGTACTTC. Its protein product is CSVEVKPGQQYEQYF.